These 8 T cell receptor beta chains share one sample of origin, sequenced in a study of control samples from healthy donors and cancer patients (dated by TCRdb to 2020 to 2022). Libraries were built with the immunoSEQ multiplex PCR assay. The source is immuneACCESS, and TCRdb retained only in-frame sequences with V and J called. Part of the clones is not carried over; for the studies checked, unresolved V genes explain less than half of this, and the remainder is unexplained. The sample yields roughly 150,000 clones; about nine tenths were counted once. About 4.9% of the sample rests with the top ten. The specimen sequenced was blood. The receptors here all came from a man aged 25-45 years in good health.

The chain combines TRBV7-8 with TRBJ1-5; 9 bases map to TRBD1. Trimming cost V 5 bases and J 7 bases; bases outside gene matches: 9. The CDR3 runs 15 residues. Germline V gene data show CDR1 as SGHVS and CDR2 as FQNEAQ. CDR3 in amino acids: CASSVQDRGNQPQHF. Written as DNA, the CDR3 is TGTGCCAGCAGCGTACAGGACAGGGGTAACCAGCCCCAGCATTTT.

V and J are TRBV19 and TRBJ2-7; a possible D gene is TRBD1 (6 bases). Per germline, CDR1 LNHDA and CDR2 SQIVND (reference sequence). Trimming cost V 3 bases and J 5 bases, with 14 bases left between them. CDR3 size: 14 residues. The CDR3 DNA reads TGTGCCAGTAGTATCATGCCAGGGGCCGACGAGCAGTACTTC. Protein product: CASSIMPGADEQYF.

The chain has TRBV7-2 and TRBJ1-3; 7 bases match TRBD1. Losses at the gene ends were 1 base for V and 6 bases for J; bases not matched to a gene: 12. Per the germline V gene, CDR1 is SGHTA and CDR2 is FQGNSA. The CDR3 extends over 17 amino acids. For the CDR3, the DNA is TGTGCCAGCAGCTTAGTAGCCCTGGGACAGCGCTTAAACACCATATATTTT. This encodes CASSLVALGQRLNTIYF.

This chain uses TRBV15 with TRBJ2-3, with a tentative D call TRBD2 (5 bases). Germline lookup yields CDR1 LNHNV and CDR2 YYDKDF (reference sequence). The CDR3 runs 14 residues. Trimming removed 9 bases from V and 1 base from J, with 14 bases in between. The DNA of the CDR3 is TGTGCCACGTGGGGAGAAATCCGCACAGATACGCAGTATTTT. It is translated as CATWGEIRTDTQYF.

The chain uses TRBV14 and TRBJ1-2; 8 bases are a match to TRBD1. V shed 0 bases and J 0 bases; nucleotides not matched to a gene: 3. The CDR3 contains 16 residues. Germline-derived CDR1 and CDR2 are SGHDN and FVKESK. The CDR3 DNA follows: TGTGCCAGCAGCCAAGACAGGGGGCTGACTAACTATGGCTACACCTTC. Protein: CASSQDRGLTNYGYTF.

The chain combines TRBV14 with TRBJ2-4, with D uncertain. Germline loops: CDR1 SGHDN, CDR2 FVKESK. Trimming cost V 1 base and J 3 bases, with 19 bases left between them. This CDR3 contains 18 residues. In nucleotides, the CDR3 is TGTGCCAGCAGCCAAGGGACCCGACAACACACCTACAAAAACATTCAGTACTTC. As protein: CASSQGTRQHTYKNIQYF.

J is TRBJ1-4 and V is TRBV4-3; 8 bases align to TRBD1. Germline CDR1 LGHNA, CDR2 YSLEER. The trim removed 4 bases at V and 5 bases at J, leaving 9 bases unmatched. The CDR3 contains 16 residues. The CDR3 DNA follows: TGCGCCAGCAGCCCCCCCGGGACAGGCCTAAATGAAAAACTGTTTTTT. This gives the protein CASSPPGTGLNEKLFF.

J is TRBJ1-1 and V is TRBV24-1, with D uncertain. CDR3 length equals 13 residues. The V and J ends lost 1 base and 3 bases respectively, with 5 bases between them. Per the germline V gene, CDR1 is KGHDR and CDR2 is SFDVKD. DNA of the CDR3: TGTGCCACCAGTGATTTTCGGTACACTGAAGCTTTCTTT. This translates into CATSDFRYTEAFF.